This is a list of T cell receptor beta chains from one sample in a study of blood T cell repertoires in COVID-19. Only in-frame clones appear in the TCRdb table, and some are missing; sequencing was by immunoSEQ multiplex PCR. The sample has 400,000 or so clones, around 87% seen once. Sequenced sample: PBMCs or T cells enriched from blood (not recorded which). The receptor set was obtained from a man in his forties in a cohort exposed to, infected with or recovered from COVID-19 (not recorded which). CDR3s include the opening cysteine and the closing phenylalanine or tryptophan. Each record gives: clone size, D gene, J gene, V gene, CDR3 DNA, CDR3 protein. The D gene is left open where the match is weak. Size values are once, few and many counts, or a class for expanded clones, and some rows have none.

. . TRBJ1-5 TRBV28 TGTGCCAGCAGTCCCCGGGGAGGCGGTAGCAATCAGCCCCAGCATTTT CASSPRGGGSNQPQHF
once . TRBJ1-2 TRBV13 TGTGCCAGCAGGGAACAGGAAATCCTAATGGCTAACTATGGCTACACCTTC CASREQEILMANYGYTF
. . TRBJ1-2 TRBV3-1/TRBV3-2 TGTGCCAGCAGCCAAGTTTCAGGGCTCTATGGCTACACCTTC CASSQVSGLYGYTF
. . TRBJ1-5 TRBV11-2 TGTGCCAGCAGCCCTTCCCCAGGGTATCAGCCCCAGCATTTT CASSPSPGYQPQHF
. . TRBJ1-5 TRBV10-2 TGCGCCAGCGGAGTCTTGGCGGGCCAGCCCCAGCATTTT CASGVLAGQPQHF
. TRBD1 TRBJ2-7 TRBV6-5 TGTGCCAGCAGTTACTCAAAGACAGGGAACTACGAGCAGTACTTC CASSYSKTGNYEQYF
. TRBD1 TRBJ1-4 TRBV10-3 TGTGCCATAAGAGGACAGGGAGGGAATGAAAAACTGTTTTTT CAIRGQGGNEKLFF
. TRBD2 TRBJ2-1 TRBV30 TGTGCCTGGAGTCTAGCGGGATACTCCTACAATGAGCAGTTCTTC CAWSLAGYSYNEQFF
. . TRBJ1-2 TRBV2 TGTGCCAGCACCCTCAGGCCAAACTATGGCTACACCTTC CASTLRPNYGYTF
few TRBD1 TRBJ1-6 TRBV27 TGTGCCAGCAGTCAAATGGGGACAGGGAAGGTATGGGGCAATTCACCCCTCCACTTT CASSQMGTGKVWGNSPLHF
. . TRBJ2-3 TRBV5-1 TGCGCCAGCAGCTTGGACAGCCCTAGCACAGATACGCAGTATTTT CASSLDSPSTDTQYF
. . TRBJ2-7 TRBV7-3 TGTGCCAGCAGTCAACTGACGGGGGAGCAGTACTTC CASSQLTGEQYF
. . TRBJ1-6 TRBV2 TGTGCCAGCAGTGTTAACAGGATGTCTAATTCACCCCTCCACTTT CASSVNRMSNSPLHF
. . TRBJ2-5 TRBV5-5 TGTGCCAGCAGCTTGGGACAGATACAAGAGACCCAGTACTTC CASSLGQIQETQYF
few . TRBJ1-4 TRBV2 TGTGCCAGCAGAAATGAGGAGAATGAAAAACTGTTTTTT CASRNEENEKLFF
once TRBD2 TRBJ2-5 TRBV28 TGTGCCAGTAACTTAGCGGGAGGGACAAAGACCCAGTACTTC CASNLAGGTKTQYF
. TRBD1 TRBJ2-1 TRBV6-5 TGTGCCAGCGGACAGGGGTGGGATGAGCAGTTCTTC CASGQGWDEQFF
. . TRBJ1-1 TRBV18 TGTGCCAGCTCCCAGGACAAGAACACTGAAGCTTTCTTT CASSQDKNTEAFF
. TRBD1 TRBJ2-2 TRBV28 TGTGCCAGCAGTCCTGGGACAGGGGGCGTGGGCGGGGAGCTGTTTTTT CASSPGTGGVGGELFF
. TRBD1 TRBJ2-1 TRBV29-1 TGCAGCGTTTCCGGGACAGGGTACAATGAGCAGTTCTTC CSVSGTGYNEQFF
. TRBD2 TRBJ2-2 TRBV14 TGTGCCAGCAGCCCTTCATCTTGGACTAGCGGGAGGAACACCGGGGAGCTGTTTTTT CASSPSSWTSGRNTGELFF
. TRBD1 TRBJ1-1 TRBV5-1 TGCGCCAGCAGCCCGACAGGGAAGGACACTGAAGCTTTCTTT CASSPTGKDTEAFF
. TRBD1 TRBJ2-3 TRBV30 TGTGCCTGGAGTGTACCGGGCAGGGGGAATGTGATGGCGCAGTATTTT CAWSVPGRGNVMAQYF
. . TRBJ1-1 TRBV6-6 TGTGCCAGCAGAACCTCGATTCGGGTACAGAACACTGAAGCTTTCTTT CASRTSIRVQNTEAFF
. TRBD1 TRBJ1-2 TRBV3-1/TRBV3-2 TGTGCCAGCAGCCAATCGACAGGGCGAAGTGGCTACACCTTC CASSQSTGRSGYTF
. . TRBJ1-4 TRBV5-4 TGTGCCAGCAGCTTGCAGGCAACTAATGAAAAACTGTTTTTT CASSLQATNEKLFF
. TRBD1 TRBJ1-4 TRBV30 TGTGCCTGGTCTACCGGGACAGCTAATGAAAAACTGTTTTTT CAWSTGTANEKLFF
. . TRBJ1-1 TRBV27 TGTGCCAGGACTCACTCCTCAGGGGATTATGACACTGAAGCTTTCTTT CARTHSSGDYDTEAFF
once TRBD1 TRBJ2-7 TRBV6-6 TGTGCCAGCAGTTACTCAAGGGGGCAAGAGCAGTACTTC CASSYSRGQEQYF
. . TRBJ1-1 TRBV5-1 TGCGCCAGCAGGGTTCAAGGGGGAAACACTGAAGCTTTCTTT CASRVQGGNTEAFF
. TRBD1 TRBJ2-3 TRBV18 TGTGCCAGCTCACCGCGGGACAGGAGCACAGATACGCAGTATTTT CASSPRDRSTDTQYF
. . TRBJ1-1 TRBV11-2 TGTGCCAGCAGCTTAGATTCGTTCCCCCCCGGGGCTGAAGCTTTCTTT CASSLDSFPPGAEAFF
. . TRBJ1-1 TRBV13 TGTGCCAGCAGCTTAGATCGGGGAGTGAACACTGAAGCTTTCTTT CASSLDRGVNTEAFF
. TRBD2 TRBJ2-3 TRBV6-5 TGTGCCATGGGACTAGCGGACACAGATACGCAGTATTTT CAMGLADTDTQYF
. TRBD1 TRBJ1-1 TRBV9 TGTGCCAGCAGCTCCAACAGGGGTGGGACTGAAGCTTTCTTT CASSSNRGGTEAFF
. TRBD1 TRBJ1-4 TRBV2 TGTGCCAGCAGGACCGGGACAGCCCAGGGGGAAAAACTGTTTTTT CASRTGTAQGEKLFF
. . TRBJ1-2 TRBV11-2 TGTGCCAGCAGCCCCTCGGGGGGCGAAGAAGGCTACACCTTC CASSPSGGEEGYTF
. TRBD1 TRBJ2-5 TRBV7-9 TGTGCCAGCAGCAAGGACAGGGACGAAGAGACCCAGTACTTC CASSKDRDEETQYF
few TRBD2 TRBJ2-1 TRBV7-9 TGTGCCAGCAGCGCACTAGCGAGTGAGCAGTTCTTC CASSALASEQFF
. . TRBJ2-7 TRBV19 TGTGCCAGTAGTAGAGGACAGAACTCCTACGAGCAGTACTTC CASSRGQNSYEQYF
. TRBD1 TRBJ1-4 TRBV3-1/TRBV3-2 TGTGCCAGCAGCCAAGATGGGGACAGCCGAACTAATGAAAAACTGTTTTTT CASSQDGDSRTNEKLFF
. TRBD1 TRBJ1-5 TRBV6-5 TGTGCCAGTATCACCGGGACAGGGTTAACCCAGCATTTT CASITGTGLTQHF
. TRBD1 TRBJ1-3 TRBV3-1/TRBV3-2 TGTGCCAGCAGCTGGACAGGGTCTGGAAACACCATATATTTT CASSWTGSGNTIYF
. TRBD2 TRBJ2-1 TRBV5-1 TGCGCCAGCAGCTTGGATCCTAGCGGATCCTACAATGAGCAGTTCTTC CASSLDPSGSYNEQFF
. TRBD2 TRBJ2-3 TRBV19 TGTGCCAGTAGTAAGGGACTAGCGGGCCCAGATACGCAGTATTTT CASSKGLAGPDTQYF
. TRBD1 TRBJ1-3 TRBV5-1 TGCGCCAGCAGCTTGGGGCGACAGGGGAACACCATATATTTT CASSLGRQGNTIYF
. . TRBJ2-2 TRBV4-1 TGCGCCAGCAGCCAATTCTCCAGGGGAAACACCGGGGAGCTGTTTTTT CASSQFSRGNTGELFF
few . TRBJ1-1 TRBV20-1 TGCAGTGCTAGAGAAGGGGGTGTAGCTTTCTTT CSAREGGVAFF
. TRBD1 TRBJ1-3 TRBV10-3 TGTGCCATCAGTGAGCCCCCTACAGGGGGCAAGAACACCATATATTTT CAISEPPTGGKNTIYF
. . TRBJ1-6 TRBV5-4 TGTGCCAGCAGAGTTCACGGTGCCCCCCTCCACTTT CASRVHGAPLHF
. TRBD1 TRBJ1-2 TRBV28 TGTGCCAGCAGTATACCGACAGGGATCTATGGCTACACCTTC CASSIPTGIYGYTF
. . TRBJ2-2 TRBV7-3 TGTGCCAGCAGAGACACAAACACCGGGGAGCTGTTTTTT CASRDTNTGELFF
. . TRBJ2-7 TRBV5-1 TGCGCCAGCAGCTTGTCAGGTAGACGCTACGAGCAGTACTTC CASSLSGRRYEQYF
. TRBD1 TRBJ1-1 TRBV18 TGTGCCAGCTCACTCATTTACCCGACAGACAGGGCAAGCCCTGAAGCTTTCTTT CASSLIYPTDRASPEAFF
once TRBD1 TRBJ1-4 TRBV11-2 TGTGCCAGCAGCTCCCGTCCGGGACAGGGGAATGAAAAACTGTTTTTT CASSSRPGQGNEKLFF